This TCR beta chain is drawn from a study of T-cell reconstitution after alpha-beta-depleted transplantation in children. The study, taken as a whole, reports: From surviving recipient T cells and thymic progenitors came the high day-60 TCRbeta diversity observed in some patients. There were reportedly several hundred expanded graft clones from which alpha-beta T cells came about two months after transplant. T-cell numbers and diversity, one year after transplant, stemmed largely from T cells that were newly produced.

Worth noting for this clonotype: Its antigen is unidentified.

The TCRbeta library incorporated unique molecular identifiers. TCRdb ran MiXCR on the PCR reads and lists one entry per CDR3 protein. The sample carries hundreds of thousands of distinct CDR3 sequences, 10% to 15% recorded once. Germline V gene sequence: CDR1 MGHDK, CDR2 SYGVNS. The CDR3 loop spans 16 amino acids. V was clipped by 3 bases and J by 5 bases; unmatched bases: 4. This chain joins TRBV25-1 and TRBJ2-1; 13 positions agree with TRBD2. Sample: PBMCs, mostly from graft donor cells, taken 360 days after TCRalphabeta/CD19-depleted stem cell transplant. This sequence was found in a male patient aged 5 to 17 who had a stem cell transplant for acute myeloid leukemia, so the T cells may come from the graft donor. The CDR3 DNA follows: TGTGCCAGCAGTGATATGGGACTAGCGGGGAACAATGAGCAGTTCTTC. Residues: CASSDMGLAGNNEQFF.